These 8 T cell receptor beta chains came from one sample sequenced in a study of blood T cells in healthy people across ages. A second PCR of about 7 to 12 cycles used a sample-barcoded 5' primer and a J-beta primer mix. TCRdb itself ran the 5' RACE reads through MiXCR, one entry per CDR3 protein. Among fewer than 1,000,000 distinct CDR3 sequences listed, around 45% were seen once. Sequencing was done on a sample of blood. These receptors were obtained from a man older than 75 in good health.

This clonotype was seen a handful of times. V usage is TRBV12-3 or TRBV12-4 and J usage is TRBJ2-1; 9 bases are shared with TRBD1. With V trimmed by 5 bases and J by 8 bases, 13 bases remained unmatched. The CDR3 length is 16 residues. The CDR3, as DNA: TGTGCCAGCAGTGACAAAACCGGGACAGGGCTCGATGAGCAGTTCTTC. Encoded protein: CASSDKTGTGLDEQFF.

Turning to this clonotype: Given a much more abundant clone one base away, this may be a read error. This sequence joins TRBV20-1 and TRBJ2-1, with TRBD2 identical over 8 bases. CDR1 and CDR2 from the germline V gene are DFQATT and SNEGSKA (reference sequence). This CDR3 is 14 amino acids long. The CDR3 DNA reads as TGCAGTGGTAGATGGACTAGCAAAGACAGTGAGCAGTTCTTC. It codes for CSGRWTSKDSEQFF.

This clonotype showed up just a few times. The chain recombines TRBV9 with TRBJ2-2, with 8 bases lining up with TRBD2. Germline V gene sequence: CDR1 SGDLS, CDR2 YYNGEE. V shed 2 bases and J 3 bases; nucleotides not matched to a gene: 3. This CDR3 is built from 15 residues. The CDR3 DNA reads TGTGCCAGCAGCGTCACTAGCGGAGACACCGGGGAGCTGTTTTTT. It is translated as CASSVTSGDTGELFF.

The DNA of the CDR3 is TGCAGCGTTCCCCGGACGGAATACAATGAGCAGTTCTTC. Translation: CSVPRTEYNEQFF. This rearrangement joins TRBV29-1 to TRBJ2-1; D ambiguous. Trimming pared 5 bases from V and 4 bases from J, leaving 12 bases between. Germline CDR1 SQVTM, CDR2 ANQGSEA. CDR3 length equals 13 residues.

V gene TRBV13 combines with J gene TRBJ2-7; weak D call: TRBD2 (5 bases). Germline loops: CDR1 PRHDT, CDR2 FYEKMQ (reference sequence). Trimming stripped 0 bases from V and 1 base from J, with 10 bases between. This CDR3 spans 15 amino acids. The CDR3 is CASSLGGVASYEQYF. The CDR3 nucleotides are TGTGCCAGCAGCTTAGGCGGGGTAGCATCCTACGAGCAGTACTTC.

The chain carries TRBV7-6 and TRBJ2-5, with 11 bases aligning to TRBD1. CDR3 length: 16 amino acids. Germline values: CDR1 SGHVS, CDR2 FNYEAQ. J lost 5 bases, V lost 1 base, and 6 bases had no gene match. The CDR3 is CASSLGDRGIVETQYF. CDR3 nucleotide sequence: TGTGCCAGCAGCTTAGGGGACAGGGGGATTGTGGAGACCCAGTACTTC.

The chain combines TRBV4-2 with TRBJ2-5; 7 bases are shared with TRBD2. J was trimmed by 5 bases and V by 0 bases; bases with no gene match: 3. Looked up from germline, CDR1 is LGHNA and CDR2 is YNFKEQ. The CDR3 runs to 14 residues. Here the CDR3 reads CASSQDVLAETQYF. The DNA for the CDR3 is TGTGCCAGCAGCCAAGATGTACTAGCGGAGACCCAGTACTTC.

CDR3 DNA sequence: TGTGCCTGGAGTAGGATGGCCACCGCGGCCACCGGGGAGCTGTTTTTT. It codes for CAWSRMATAATGELFF. This sequence joins TRBV30 and TRBJ2-2; D gene ambiguous. The V gene's germline CDR1 is GTSNPN and CDR2 SVGIG (reference sequence). V lost 2 bases and J 4 bases, leaving 17 bases between the germline ends. The CDR3 covers 16 residues.